This T cell receptor beta chain derives from a study of vaccination and CD4 T cells after COVID-19. Study summary: The convalescents were made up of six males and four females, two of whom were Hispanic. Whole-study results and caveats: Convalescent patients displayed spike mono-reactivity in 304 of 307 vaccine-specific clones.

The study sequenced cultured CD4+ T cell DNA using the Oncomine TCR Beta short-read assay. Investigators obtained genomic DNA by extraction from cultured CD4+ T cells. From the PCR reads, TCRdb called clonotypes with MiXCR, one entry per CDR3 protein. Of around 19,000 distinct CDR3 sequences in the sample, roughly 50% are singletons; the top ten hold around 5.5%. This CDR3 has 13 amino acids. In germline, CDR1 is DFQATT, CDR2 SNEGSKA (reference sequence). The V and J ends lost 6 bases and 3 bases, in that order; junction bases with no gene match: 7. Treatment meaning: approximately 11-day PBMC culture with coronavirus spike peptide pools or control peptides (ViraFEST assay). A note on this clonotype: Its antigen is unknown.

The rearrangement uses TRBV20-1 and TRBJ1-1; 7 bases align to TRBD1. The sequenced material came from CD4+ T cells from blood, cultured in vitro. The TCR comes from a human donor who had recovered from COVID-19. The DNA of the CDR3 is TGCAGTGCCTTACAGGGGTCATACACTGAAGCTTTCTTT. Translating gives CSALQGSYTEAFF.